This T cell receptor (beta chain) was documented in a study of T-cell memory formation after mild COVID-19. The study, taken as a whole, reports: Several responding clones turned up in pre-infection memory, indicating that cross-reactive memory may have taken part. Clones that contracted from day 15 to 85 had balanced CD4/CD8; later expanders were CD4+ biased. Of the contracting clones, CD4+ ones lay mainly in CM and EM, and CD8+ ones in EMRA.

The TCR alpha and TCR beta cDNA libraries, bearing sample barcodes and UMIs, were generated by 5'RACE using constant-segment primers. TCRdb re-analysed the 5' RACE reads in MiXCR, keeping a single row per CDR3 protein. The table records more than 80,000 distinct CDR3 sequences, 9.5% to 15% of them present only once. This clonotype occurred many times. As yet, its antigen is unknown. CDR3 length equals 16 residues. With 0 bases removed from V and 3 bases from J, the gap between germline ends came to 12 bases. Looked up from germline, CDR1 is MGHRA and CDR2 is YSYEKL. The chain recombines TRBV4-1 with TRBJ2-1; D possibly corresponds to TRBD1 (6 bases). Sequencing input: PBMCs or a T cell subset sorted from them (not recorded which). The TCR was taken from an adult woman who had mild COVID-19 (a few samples of this study predate the infection). Cell type and time point are not known. The CDR3 is CASSQDKGVVYNEQFF. The DNA for the CDR3 is TGCGCCAGCAGCCAAGATAAGGGGGTAGTCTACAATGAGCAGTTCTTC.